The rows below give T cell receptor beta chains drawn from one sample of a study of CD4 T cells in relation to SARS-CoV-2 and coronaviruses. Only in-frame clones appear in the TCRdb table, and some are missing; sequencing was by immunoSEQ multiplex PCR. The data show more than 55,000 clones, roughly 89% seen once. Specimen: memory CD4+ T cells from PBMCs. The receptors stem from a human donor in good health. The CDR3 runs from the conserved cysteine through the conserved F or W. The D gene is left open where the match is weak. Where a row states a size, it is once, few, many or the class of an expanded clone; other rows omit it.

. | . | TRBJ1-2 | TRBV3-1/TRBV3-2 | CASSQVGVLAYGYTF | TGTGCCAGCAGCCAAGTGGGGGTTTTGGCCTATGGCTACACCTTC
. | . | TRBJ2-3 | TRBV12-3/TRBV12-4 | CASSLVDTQYF | TGTGCCAGCAGTTTAGTTGATACGCAGTATTTT
. | . | TRBJ2-6 | TRBV27 | CASSSASGANVLTF | TGTGCCAGCAGTTCGGCTTCTGGGGCCAACGTCCTGACTTTC
once | TRBD1 | TRBJ1-5 | TRBV28 | CASSSGGWGNQPQHF | TGTGCCAGCAGTTCAGGGGGCTGGGGCAATCAGCCCCAGCATTTT
. | . | TRBJ2-5 | TRBV4-1 | CASSLGMVQETQYF | TGCGCCAGCAGCCTTGGGATGGTCCAAGAGACCCAGTACTTC
. | TRBD1 | TRBJ1-5 | TRBV5-3 | CARSSRDRDLNQPQHF | TGTGCCAGAAGCAGCCGGGACAGGGATCTGAATCAGCCCCAGCATTTT
. | TRBD2 | TRBJ2-5 | TRBV24-1 | CATSDPGTSETQYF | TGTGCCACCAGTGATCCGGGGACTAGCGAGACCCAGTACTTC
once | TRBD1 | TRBJ2-1 | TRBV5-1 | CASSLTPGGRLINEQFF | TGCGCCAGCAGCTTGACCCCAGGGGGTAGACTGATCAATGAGCAGTTCTTC
. | . | TRBJ2-5 | TRBV7-3 | CASSDSGGGGGGQTQYF | TGTGCCAGCAGCGACAGTGGGGGCGGAGGGGGCGGGCAGACCCAGTACTTC
. | . | TRBJ1-5 | TRBV19 | CASKGGGRSRNQPQHF | TGTGCCAGTAAGGGGGGTGGGAGATCTCGCAATCAGCCCCAGCATTTT
. | . | TRBJ2-7 | TRBV5-1 | CAPQRDYEQYF | TGCGCCCCTCAACGGGACTACGAGCAGTACTTC
once | . | TRBJ1-3 | TRBV9 | CASSVAQGLAGNTIYF | TGTGCCAGCAGCGTCGCACAGGGATTAGCTGGAAACACCATATATTTT
. | TRBD1 | TRBJ2-7 | TRBV6-5 | CASRDSAYEQYF | TGTGCCAGCCGGGACAGCGCCTACGAGCAGTACTTC
. | . | TRBJ2-1 | TRBV5-4 | CASSSQPDSYNEQFF | TGTGCCAGCAGCTCTCAGCCGGACAGCTACAATGAGCAGTTCTTC
. | TRBD2 | TRBJ2-1 | TRBV7-3 | CASSPRGTTSYNEQFF | TGTGCCAGCAGCCCGCGCGGGACTACCTCCTACAATGAGCAGTTCTTC
. | . | TRBJ2-3 | TRBV29-1 | CSAGGADTQYF | TGCAGCGCCGGAGGGGCAGATACGCAGTATTTT
. | . | TRBJ1-5 | TRBV5-1 | CASSLEGRTGNQPQHF | TGCGCCAGCAGCTTGGAGGGAAGGACTGGCAATCAGCCCCAGCATTTT
once | TRBD1 | TRBJ1-3 | TRBV30 | CASTRGPGNTIYF | TGTGCCTCTACCAGGGGGCCTGGAAACACCATATATTTT
. | . | TRBJ2-2 | TRBV3-1/TRBV3-2 | CASSQLRGQNTGELFF | TGTGCCAGCAGCCAGCTCCGGGGGCAAAACACCGGGGAGCTGTTTTTT
. | . | TRBJ2-2 | TRBV1 | CTNKKDSSPKYTGELFF | TGCACCAACAAGAAGGACTCGTCCCCTAAGTACACCGGGGAGCTGTTTTTT
. | TRBD1 | TRBJ1-6 | TRBV7-2 | CASSFGQGFGSPLHF | TGTGCCAGCAGCTTTGGACAGGGGTTCGGTTCACCCCTCCACTTT
. | TRBD1 | TRBJ1-5 | TRBV4-1 | CASSQTDRGNQPQHF | TGCGCCAGCAGCCAGACGGACAGGGGCAATCAGCCCCAGCATTTT
. | . | TRBJ1-3 | TRBV11-2 | CASSPQSSGNTIYF | TGTGCCAGCAGCCCACAGAGCTCTGGAAACACCATATATTTT
. | . | TRBJ2-2 | TRBV5-4 | CASTPDPNAGELFF | TGTGCCAGCACCCCAGACCCGAATGCCGGGGAGCTGTTTTTT
. | . | TRBJ2-5 | TRBV3-1/TRBV3-2 | CASSQELGDTMQETQYF | TGTGCCAGCAGCCAAGAATTGGGGGACACCATGCAAGAGACCCAGTACTTC
. | TRBD1 | TRBJ2-7 | TRBV3-1/TRBV3-2 | CASSQLAGQGALEQYF | TGTGCCAGCAGCCAACTGGCGGGACAGGGGGCCCTCGAGCAGTACTTC
few | TRBD2 | TRBJ2-1 | TRBV27 | CASSLGASGRVNEQFF | TGTGCCAGCAGTTTAGGGGCTAGCGGGAGGGTAAATGAGCAGTTCTTC
. | TRBD1 | TRBJ1-2 | TRBV5-1 | CASSQGQGVYGYTF | TGCGCCAGCAGCCAGGGACAGGGGGTCTATGGCTACACCTTC
once | . | TRBJ2-6 | TRBV11-2 | CASSARVGFSGANVLTF | TGTGCCAGCAGCGCGAGAGTGGGGTTTTCTGGGGCCAACGTCCTGACTTTC
few | . | TRBJ2-5 | TRBV4-1 | CASSQGTRNKQETQYF | TGCGCCAGCAGCCAAGGAACAAGGAACAAACAAGAGACCCAGTACTTC
. | TRBD2 | TRBJ2-3 | TRBV19 | CASSIRLGREGRLEVPDTQYF | TGTGCCAGTAGTATACGATTGGGGCGGGAGGGCCGACTTGAAGTTCCAGATACGCAGTATTTT
. | . | TRBJ1-2 | TRBV5-1 | CASHDGYYGYTF | TGCGCCAGCCATGACGGGTACTATGGCTACACCTTC